These T cell receptor beta chains were read from a single sample in a study of cytomegalovirus exposure and HLA in healthy donors. Here immunoSEQ multiplex PCR was the method, and the copy in TCRdb shows in-frame clones only, minus some. This table holds about 67,000 clones. Sequences were obtained from PBMCs. The receptor set was obtained from a boy aged 10-17 years in good health and CMV-seronegative. CDR3s include the opening cysteine and the closing phenylalanine or tryptophan. Fields, in order: J gene, clone size, V gene, D gene, CDR3 DNA, CDR3 protein. D genes are given only for firm matches. Not all rows give a size; the values are once, few, many and, for expanded clones, a class.

j_call: TRBJ1-4
clone_size: NA
v_call: TRBV27
d_call: NA
cdr3_nt: TGTGCCAGCAGTTTCAACCCAGGTGGGGAAAAACTGTTTTTT
cdr3_aa: CASSFNPGGEKLFF

j_call: TRBJ1-1
clone_size: NA
v_call: TRBV7-8
d_call: NA
cdr3_nt: TGTGCCAGCAGCTTTGCAGGGACTGAAGCTTTCTTT
cdr3_aa: CASSFAGTEAFF

j_call: TRBJ2-7
clone_size: NA
v_call: TRBV30
d_call: TRBD1
cdr3_nt: TGTGCCTGGAGGGTAGAGGACAGGCGCTACGAGCAGTACTTC
cdr3_aa: CAWRVEDRRYEQYF

j_call: TRBJ2-6
clone_size: NA
v_call: TRBV19
d_call: NA
cdr3_nt: TGTGCCAGTCGCCCAGGATGGGGGGACTTCCGCTCTGGGGCCAACGTCCTGACTTTC
cdr3_aa: CASRPGWGDFRSGANVLTF

j_call: TRBJ2-1
clone_size: NA
v_call: TRBV2
d_call: TRBD2
cdr3_nt: TGTGCCAGCAGTGAATTCGGGACTAGCGGGAGTAATGAGCAGTTCTTC
cdr3_aa: CASSEFGTSGSNEQFF

j_call: TRBJ2-1
clone_size: NA
v_call: TRBV14
d_call: NA
cdr3_nt: TGTGCCAGCAGCCAAGATAAGTGGGCGGAGCAGTTCTTC
cdr3_aa: CASSQDKWAEQFF

j_call: TRBJ2-7
clone_size: NA
v_call: TRBV5-5
d_call: TRBD1
cdr3_nt: TGTGCCAGCAGCCCTTGGGACAGACAGCAGTACTTC
cdr3_aa: CASSPWDRQQYF

j_call: TRBJ2-3
clone_size: NA
v_call: TRBV7-2
d_call: NA
cdr3_nt: TGTGCCAGCAGCCCCCGCGGCAGTACAGATACGCAGTATTTT
cdr3_aa: CASSPRGSTDTQYF

j_call: TRBJ1-6
clone_size: NA
v_call: TRBV11-2
d_call: NA
cdr3_nt: TGTGCCAGCAGCTTACCTCTGCAGGGCGATTCACCCCTCCACTTT
cdr3_aa: CASSLPLQGDSPLHF

j_call: TRBJ1-1
clone_size: NA
v_call: TRBV6-6
d_call: NA
cdr3_nt: TGTGCCAGCAGTTCCGGCTCTGCGGGGTGGACTGAAGCTTTCTTT
cdr3_aa: CASSSGSAGWTEAFF

j_call: TRBJ1-3
clone_size: NA
v_call: TRBV4-1
d_call: NA
cdr3_nt: TGCGCCAGCAGCCAAGGACGTGGGGCCTCTGGAAACACCATATATTTT
cdr3_aa: CASSQGRGASGNTIYF

j_call: TRBJ1-1
clone_size: NA
v_call: TRBV5-1
d_call: TRBD1
cdr3_nt: TGCGCCAGCAGAGGGACAGAGAACACTGAAGCTTTCTTT
cdr3_aa: CASRGTENTEAFF

j_call: TRBJ2-5
clone_size: NA
v_call: TRBV6-1
d_call: NA
cdr3_nt: TGTGCCAGCAGGACGACAGCTCAAGAGACCCAGTACTTC
cdr3_aa: CASRTTAQETQYF

j_call: TRBJ2-5
clone_size: NA
v_call: TRBV19
d_call: NA
cdr3_nt: TGTGCCAGTAGTATCGTTAGGACAGCCTACCAAGAGACCCAGTACTTC
cdr3_aa: CASSIVRTAYQETQYF

j_call: TRBJ2-7
clone_size: NA
v_call: TRBV2
d_call: TRBD2
cdr3_nt: TGTGCCAGCAGTGAGGTCAGGGAGGGAGAGCAGTACTTC
cdr3_aa: CASSEVREGEQYF

j_call: TRBJ2-5
clone_size: NA
v_call: TRBV30
d_call: NA
cdr3_nt: TGTGCCTGGGGCGGGACAGAAGAGACCCAGTACTTC
cdr3_aa: CAWGGTEETQYF

j_call: TRBJ1-3
clone_size: NA
v_call: TRBV29-1
d_call: TRBD1
cdr3_nt: TGCAGCGTCGCGGGACAGACAGGAGACACCATATATTTT
cdr3_aa: CSVAGQTGDTIYF

j_call: TRBJ2-3
clone_size: NA
v_call: TRBV5-1
d_call: TRBD2
cdr3_nt: TGCGCCAGCAGCCTGAGCGGGAGGGCCGTAGATACGCAGTATTTT
cdr3_aa: CASSLSGRAVDTQYF

j_call: TRBJ2-3
clone_size: NA
v_call: TRBV15
d_call: NA
cdr3_nt: TGTGCCACCAGCAGAGATCTCGCCAGGGCCAGCACAGATATGCAGTATTTT
cdr3_aa: CATSRDLARASTDMQYF

j_call: TRBJ2-5
clone_size: NA
v_call: TRBV10-3
d_call: NA
cdr3_nt: TGTGCCATCAGTGATCCCCAAGGAGGGTGGGGAGAGACCCAGTACTTC
cdr3_aa: CAISDPQGGWGETQYF

j_call: TRBJ2-5
clone_size: NA
v_call: TRBV9
d_call: TRBD2
cdr3_nt: TGTGCCAGCAGCGGGGGACTAGCGGGGGGTGAGACCCAGTACTTC
cdr3_aa: CASSGGLAGGETQYF

j_call: TRBJ2-7
clone_size: NA
v_call: TRBV30
d_call: NA
cdr3_nt: TGTGCCGGGCACAGGAGCCAATACGAGCAGTACTTC
cdr3_aa: CAGHRSQYEQYF

j_call: TRBJ1-1
clone_size: NA
v_call: TRBV30
d_call: NA
cdr3_nt: TGTGCCTGGAGCCTACAGGGAAGTACTGAAGCTTTCTTT
cdr3_aa: CAWSLQGSTEAFF

j_call: TRBJ2-1
clone_size: NA
v_call: TRBV2
d_call: TRBD2
cdr3_nt: TGTGCCAGCAGCGGGGGGAGCTCCTACAATGAGCAGTTCTTC
cdr3_aa: CASSGGSSYNEQFF

j_call: TRBJ2-7
clone_size: NA
v_call: TRBV18
d_call: TRBD1
cdr3_nt: TGTGCCAGCTCAACCGGGACAGGGTTTTACGAGCAGTACTTC
cdr3_aa: CASSTGTGFYEQYF

j_call: TRBJ2-3
clone_size: NA
v_call: TRBV6-5
d_call: NA
cdr3_nt: TGTGCCAGCAGTTCCGCCGCGGCTGATACGCAGTATTTT
cdr3_aa: CASSSAAADTQYF

j_call: TRBJ1-6
clone_size: NA
v_call: TRBV5-5
d_call: NA
cdr3_nt: TGTGCCAGCAGCTTGGAAGCAGGGTTTAGCTCACCCCTCCACTTT
cdr3_aa: CASSLEAGFSSPLHF

j_call: TRBJ2-4
clone_size: NA
v_call: TRBV27
d_call: TRBD1
cdr3_nt: TGTGCCAGCAGTTTCGGGACAGGGGCGGCCAAAAACATTCAGTACTTC
cdr3_aa: CASSFGTGAAKNIQYF

j_call: TRBJ1-2
clone_size: NA
v_call: TRBV2
d_call: TRBD1
cdr3_nt: TGTGCCAGCCCCATTCGCCAGGGGGACTATGGCTACACCTTC
cdr3_aa: CASPIRQGDYGYTF

j_call: TRBJ1-1
clone_size: NA
v_call: TRBV10-3
d_call: TRBD1
cdr3_nt: TGTGCCATCAGTGTGGACAGGGGGCAGGCTGAAGCTTTCTTT
cdr3_aa: CAISVDRGQAEAFF

j_call: TRBJ2-4
clone_size: NA
v_call: TRBV5-1
d_call: NA
cdr3_nt: TGCGCCAGCAGCTTGGGAGGGAGTACCAAAAACATTCAGTACTTC
cdr3_aa: CASSLGGSTKNIQYF

j_call: TRBJ2-4
clone_size: NA
v_call: TRBV27
d_call: NA
cdr3_nt: TGTGCCAGCAGTGGGCCGGGGAGGTACGCCAAAAACATTCAGTACTTC
cdr3_aa: CASSGPGRYAKNIQYF

j_call: TRBJ2-2
clone_size: NA
v_call: TRBV7-8
d_call: TRBD1
cdr3_nt: TGTGCCAGCAGCTGGGGACAGGGGGCGGCGAACACCGGGGAGCTGTTTTTT
cdr3_aa: CASSWGQGAANTGELFF

j_call: TRBJ2-5
clone_size: NA
v_call: TRBV6-1
d_call: NA
cdr3_nt: TGTGCCAGCAGTGTAATGTCAGGGGCAACGGAGACCCAGTACTTC
cdr3_aa: CASSVMSGATETQYF

j_call: TRBJ1-2
clone_size: NA
v_call: TRBV18
d_call: NA
cdr3_nt: TGTGCCAGCTCACAGCCGGGTCGTAACTATGGCTACACCTTC
cdr3_aa: CASSQPGRNYGYTF

j_call: TRBJ1-1
clone_size: NA
v_call: TRBV30
d_call: NA
cdr3_nt: TGTGCCTGGAGTGTGGCGGGGTTCACTGAAGCTTTCTTT
cdr3_aa: CAWSVAGFTEAFF

j_call: TRBJ2-2
clone_size: NA
v_call: TRBV4-3
d_call: NA
cdr3_nt: TGCGCCAGCAGCCAGGATGGAGGGGTCCCCGGGGAGCTGTTTTTT
cdr3_aa: CASSQDGGVPGELFF

j_call: TRBJ2-1
clone_size: NA
v_call: TRBV7-6
d_call: NA
cdr3_nt: TGTGCCAGCAGCTTAGCGGGTAGAGGAAATGAGCAGTTCTTC
cdr3_aa: CASSLAGRGNEQFF

j_call: TRBJ2-1
clone_size: NA
v_call: TRBV6-5
d_call: NA
cdr3_nt: TGTGCCAGCAGTTACGGGCCAGGCGTAGGTTTCAATGAGCAGTTCTTC
cdr3_aa: CASSYGPGVGFNEQFF

j_call: TRBJ2-3
clone_size: NA
v_call: TRBV29-1
d_call: TRBD2
cdr3_nt: TGCAGCGTTGAAGGGAGTAGCGGGGGAAATACGCAGTATTTT
cdr3_aa: CSVEGSSGGNTQYF

j_call: TRBJ1-4
clone_size: NA
v_call: TRBV4-3
d_call: TRBD1
cdr3_nt: TGCGCCAGCAGCCCCGGAACAGGGGGGGATGAAAAACTGTTTTTT
cdr3_aa: CASSPGTGGDEKLFF

j_call: TRBJ1-4
clone_size: NA
v_call: TRBV19
d_call: TRBD1
cdr3_nt: TGTGCCAGTAGTACCCCAGCAGGGGGCTATGAAAAACTGTTTTTT
cdr3_aa: CASSTPAGGYEKLFF

j_call: TRBJ1-1
clone_size: NA
v_call: TRBV14
d_call: NA
cdr3_nt: TGTGCCAGCAGCCAGGGCATGAACACTGAAGCTTTCTTT
cdr3_aa: CASSQGMNTEAFF

j_call: TRBJ1-1
clone_size: NA
v_call: TRBV10-3
d_call: TRBD1
cdr3_nt: TGTGCCATCACCCGGACAGGGAGGAACACTGAAGCTTTCTTT
cdr3_aa: CAITRTGRNTEAFF

j_call: TRBJ2-5
clone_size: NA
v_call: TRBV27
d_call: NA
cdr3_nt: TGTGCCAGCAGTTTAAACGGAGATCAAGAGACCCAGTACTTC
cdr3_aa: CASSLNGDQETQYF

j_call: TRBJ2-7
clone_size: NA
v_call: TRBV5-5
d_call: NA
cdr3_nt: TGTGCCAGCAGCTTGAGAGTTACTGAAGCCTACGAGCAGTACTTC
cdr3_aa: CASSLRVTEAYEQYF

j_call: TRBJ2-7
clone_size: medium-sized
v_call: TRBV7-2
d_call: TRBD2
cdr3_nt: TGTGCCAGCAGCTTAAATCCGCGGGAGTGGAGCGAGCAGTACTTC
cdr3_aa: CASSLNPREWSEQYF

j_call: TRBJ1-5
clone_size: NA
v_call: TRBV6-6
d_call: TRBD1
cdr3_nt: TGTGCCAGCAGTTACCGGGACAGAGATCAGCCCCAGCATTTT
cdr3_aa: CASSYRDRDQPQHF